This entry lists 32 T cell receptor beta chains sequenced from one sample in a study of blood T cell repertoires in COVID-19 (dated by TCRdb to the early 2020s). Receptors were amplified or captured by the immunoSEQ multiplex PCR assay. In TCRdb, the immuneACCESS table is reduced to in-frame sequences with V and J assigned. These tables do not hold every clone; where another copy was compared, an unresolved V gene accounts for under half, and the others remain unexplained. This sample has 290,000 or so clones in its table, and around 90% of those were observed once. The ten biggest clones cover approximately 2.4% of the sample. Material for sequencing was peripheral blood. The receptors come from a man aged 18-30 years with active or convalescent COVID-19.

This sequence joins TRBV19 and TRBJ1-5; D may be TRBD1 (6 bases). V was shortened by 5 bases and J by 0 bases, with 17 bases between the two germline ends. CDR1 LNHDA and CDR2 SQIVND come from the germline V gene (reference sequence). The CDR3 contains 17 residues. The CDR3 loop is CASSLQGGGYSNQPQHF. DNA of the CDR3: TGTGCCAGTAGTTTGCAGGGTGGGGGCTATAGCAATCAGCCCCAGCATTTT.

The chain employs TRBV6-5 and TRBJ1-5, with TRBD1 as a possible D gene (6 bases). This CDR3 is 15 amino acids long. Germline loops: CDR1 MNHEY, CDR2 SVGAGI. Trimming removed 6 bases from V and 0 bases from J, with 12 bases in between. This chain's CDR3 is CASRRQENSNQPQHF. The CDR3 region has the DNA TGTGCCAGCAGAAGACAGGAAAATAGCAATCAGCCCCAGCATTTT.

V usage is TRBV28 and J usage is TRBJ1-1; D is undetermined. Per germline, CDR1 MDHEN and CDR2 SYDVKM. Trimming stripped 2 bases from V and 4 bases from J, with 11 bases between. CDR3 size: 14 residues. This CDR3 is CASSLEFRVTEAFF. CDR3 coding DNA: TGTGCCAGCAGTTTAGAGTTCCGGGTCACTGAAGCTTTCTTT.

The chain is built from TRBV2 and TRBJ1-2; no firm D call. The CDR3 loop spans 12 amino acids. Per germline, CDR1 SNHLY and CDR2 FYNNEI. Trimming took off 4 bases at V and 5 bases at J, with 8 bases between the two ends. This chain's CDR3 is CASSGTEYGYTF. The DNA for the CDR3 is TGTGCCAGCAGTGGGACTGAATATGGCTACACCTTC.

V is TRBV5-1 and J is TRBJ2-2, with TRBD1 matching 8 bases. Trimming cost V 1 base and J 7 bases; bases outside gene matches: 9. Germline V gene data show CDR1 as SGHRS and CDR2 as YFSETQ. The CDR3 totals 16 residues. The CDR3 nucleotides are TGCGCCAGCAGCTTGCGGCCAGGGGGCGCCGGCGGGGAGCTGTTTTTT. It codes for CASSLRPGGAGGELFF.

The rearrangement links TRBV12-3 or TRBV12-4 to TRBJ1-1; D remains unclear. The CDR3 consists of 13 residues. The V end was cut by 4 bases, the J end by 4 bases, with 10 bases between. The CDR3: CASSSRRPTEAFF. The CDR3 nucleotides read TGTGCCAGCAGTTCTCGGAGGCCCACTGAAGCTTTCTTT.

The chain recombines TRBV11-2 with TRBJ1-3, with 9 bases fitting TRBD1. Germline V gene data show CDR1 as SGHAT and CDR2 as FQNNGV. J gave up 3 bases and V 6 bases, and 12 bases lay outside the gene matches. This CDR3 is 17 amino acids long. As DNA, the CDR3 is TGTGCCAGCAGATCCGGAACATGGGACAGGGATGGAAACACCATATATTTT. Amino acid sequence: CASRSGTWDRDGNTIYF. The variable domain in full, completed from reference TRBV11-2 and TRBJ1-3, reads EAGVAQSPRYKIIEKRQSVAFWCNPISGHATLYWYQQILGQGPKLLIQFQNNGVVDDSQLPKDRFSAERLKGVDSTLKIQPAKLEDSAVYLCASRSGTWDRDGNTIYFGEGSWLTVV.

CDR3 loop: CASSLAGPIYEQYF. CDR3 nucleotide sequence: TGTGCCAGCAGCTTGGCGGGTCCAATCTACGAGCAGTACTTC. This sequence joins TRBV5-4 and TRBJ2-7; unclear D gene. This CDR3 spans 14 amino acids. Germline CDR1 and CDR2: SGHNT and YYREEE (reference sequence). V was shortened by 0 bases and J by 3 bases, with 10 bases between the two germline ends.

The chain's CDR3 is CASSYDRARSTDTQYF. CDR3 nucleotide sequence: TGTGCCAGCAGTTATGACCGAGCGAGAAGCACAGATACGCAGTATTTT. J is TRBJ2-3 and V is TRBV6-5; D is undetermined. V lost 3 bases and J 0 bases, leaving 13 bases between the germline ends. The CDR3 runs 16 residues. The germline CDR1 and CDR2 sequences are MNHEY and SVGAGI.

This chain uses TRBV9 with TRBJ2-5; 9 positions match TRBD2. Unmatched junction bases numbered 5, after V lost 2 bases and J lost 3 bases. The CDR3 contains 15 residues. CDR1 and CDR2 from the germline V gene are SGDLS and YYNGEE. The chain's CDR3 is CASSVSSSGEETQYF. DNA of the CDR3: TGTGCCAGCAGCGTCTCTTCTAGCGGGGAAGAGACCCAGTACTTC.

In this sample, this clone turned up a few times. The CDR3: CASSLSGSSQNQPQHF. The DNA for the CDR3 is TGTGCCAGCAGTTTATCAGGATCTAGCCAAAATCAGCCCCAGCATTTT. This chain links TRBV28 with TRBJ1-5; D remains ambiguous. The CDR3 consists of 16 residues. V was clipped by 1 base and J by 4 bases, with 14 bases between them. Germline V gene data show CDR1 as MDHEN and CDR2 as SYDVKM.

The chain employs TRBV2 and TRBJ1-5; a weak D match, TRBD1 (5 bases). Deletions cut 5 bases from V and 7 bases from J, with 18 bases between. In germline, CDR1 is SNHLY, CDR2 FYNNEI. The CDR3 is 15 amino acids. CDR3 protein: CASSPSGGGGQPQHF. The CDR3 DNA reads TGTGCCAGCAGTCCCTCTGGTGGGGGGGGACAGCCCCAGCATTTT.

V gene TRBV27 combines with J gene TRBJ2-1; TRBD1 is a possible D gene (7 bases). The germline V gene encodes CDR1 MNHEY and CDR2 SMNVEV (reference sequence). This CDR3 is built from 15 residues. V gave up 6 bases and J gave up 4 bases, with 16 bases separating them. The CDR3 region has the DNA TGTGCCAGCAGAAACCAGGGGGGTAAATACAATGAGCAGTTCTTC. It is translated as CASRNQGGKYNEQFF.

The V call is TRBV27, the J call TRBJ1-5; possible D gene TRBD1, 5 bases. The CDR3 is made up of 14 amino acids. V was pared by 9 bases and J by 2 bases, with 14 bases between. Germline V gives CDR1 MNHEY, CDR2 SMNVEV (reference sequence). The DNA of the CDR3 is TGTGCCAGGGGGGGAGCATCAGGCAATCAGCCCCAGCATTTT. Residues: CARGGASGNQPQHF.

The V call is TRBV7-2, the J call TRBJ1-2, with D unclear. CDR1 and CDR2 (germline): SGHTA, FQGNSA. The CDR3 has 14 residues. V was pared by 1 base and J by 4 bases, with 10 bases between. This chain's CDR3 is CASSLEEGSYGYTF. DNA for the CDR3: TGTGCCAGCAGCTTAGAGGAGGGTTCCTATGGCTACACCTTC.

In this sample, this clone turned up a few times. This chain joins TRBV20-1 and TRBJ1-4, with D unresolved. Germline CDR1 and CDR2: DFQATT and SNEGSKA (reference sequence). The ends were cut back, 3 bases at V and 3 bases at J, with 23 bases in the middle. The CDR3 is 18 amino acids. The CDR3 DNA reads TGCAGTGCTAGTGAGACACCGCTTCCCCTTAATTCTAATGAAAAACTGTTTTTT. As protein: CSASETPLPLNSNEKLFF.

The chain carries TRBV5-8 and TRBJ2-4; 12 bases align to TRBD1. Trimming removed 5 bases from V and 2 bases from J; junction bases left unmatched: 5. Germline V gives CDR1 SGHTS, CDR2 YDEGEE. The CDR3 length is 16 residues. The CDR3: CASSWGQGAPKNIQYF. CDR3 DNA sequence: TGTGCCAGCAGTTGGGGACAGGGGGCTCCCAAAAACATTCAGTACTTC.

This rearrangement joins TRBV5-5 to TRBJ2-3; maybe TRBD1 (6 bases). The CDR3 contains 17 residues. Trimming took off 4 bases at V and 5 bases at J, with 23 bases between the two ends. Looked up from germline, CDR1 is SGHKS and CDR2 is YYEKEE (reference sequence). CDR3 nucleotides: TGTGCCAGCAGCCAACTGGCAGGACAGCCAACGGTAGATACGCAGTATTTT. This codes for CASSQLAGQPTVDTQYF.

The chain links TRBV7-6 to TRBJ2-1; TRBD1 might be the D (5 bases). The CDR3 has 15 amino acids. The V and J ends lost 5 bases and 8 bases respectively, with 19 bases between them. CDR1 and CDR2 from the germline V gene are SGHVS and FNYEAQ. CDR3 sequence: CASSPLGPLRDEQFF. Written as DNA, the CDR3 is TGTGCCAGCAGCCCCCTAGGTCCCCTCAGGGATGAGCAGTTCTTC.

The gene calls are TRBV18 and TRBJ1-5; 8 nucleotides agree with TRBD1. Germline assignment: CDR1 KGHSH and CDR2 LQKENI. The junction had 5 bases not matched to a gene; V was cut back by 3 bases and J by 7 bases. This CDR3 is built from 14 residues. The CDR3 region is CASSPSTGVQPQHF. The CDR3 nucleotides read TGTGCCAGCTCACCGTCGACAGGGGTACAGCCCCAGCATTTT.

The chain couples TRBV5-4 to TRBJ2-5, with a possible D match to TRBD1 (6 bases). Germline V CDR1 and CDR2: SGHNT, YYREEE (reference sequence). The CDR3 sequence is 13 residues long. V gave up 2 bases and J gave up 5 bases, with 10 bases separating them. The CDR3 reads CASSFGGMETQYF. The CDR3 nucleotides are TGTGCCAGCAGCTTTGGGGGCATGGAGACCCAGTACTTC.

The chain is built from TRBV28 and TRBJ2-1; D is unresolved. The V gene lost 8 bases and the J gene lost 2 bases, with 10 bases spanning the gap. The CDR3 has 13 residues. In germline, CDR1 is MDHEN, CDR2 SYDVKM. The CDR3 reads CASYRGPYNEQFF. The CDR3 bases are TGTGCCAGCTACCGAGGTCCCTACAATGAGCAGTTCTTC.

The rearrangement links TRBV6-5 to TRBJ1-1; D gene uncertain. The CDR3 extends over 15 amino acids. Germline values: CDR1 MNHEY, CDR2 SVGAGI. Deletions cut 0 bases from V and 3 bases from J, with 11 bases between. CDR3: CASSYSRNKHTEAFF. In DNA form, the CDR3 reads TGTGCCAGCAGTTACTCGAGGAACAAGCACACTGAAGCTTTCTTT.

This chain connects TRBV10-3 to TRBJ2-1; a possible D gene is TRBD2 (7 bases). Germline CDR1 ENHRY, CDR2 SYGVKD. V lost 2 bases, J lost 3 bases, and 20 bases lay in between. This CDR3 contains 18 residues. The CDR3 here is CAISEPPGGRGHYNEQFF. In DNA form, the CDR3 reads TGTGCCATCAGTGAGCCCCCCGGCGGGCGGGGGCACTACAATGAGCAGTTCTTC.

V gene TRBV5-6 combines with J gene TRBJ2-7; TRBD1 matches at 9 bases. Trimming cost V 3 bases and J 7 bases; bases outside gene matches: 2. The CDR3 runs to 12 residues. Germline loops: CDR1 SGHDT, CDR2 YYEEEE. The chain's CDR3 is CASSWGQGEQYF. The CDR3 bases are TGTGCCAGCAGCTGGGGACAGGGAGAGCAGTACTTC.

The rearrangement uses TRBV7-9 and TRBJ2-7, with 12 bases matching TRBD2. Germline trimming cut 5 bases from V and 2 bases from J; bases unmatched to any gene: 16. This CDR3 comprises 19 residues. Germline-derived CDR1 and CDR2 are SEHNR and FQNEAQ (reference sequence). The CDR3 sequence: CASSPPWTSGTYPTYEQYF. The CDR3 DNA follows: TGTGCCAGCAGCCCCCCATGGACTAGCGGGACTTATCCAACCTACGAGCAGTACTTC.

The genes are TRBV28 and TRBJ2-7, with a tentative D call TRBD2 (6 bases). The germline CDR1 and CDR2 sequences are MDHEN and SYDVKM. The CDR3 loop spans 16 amino acids. V lost 5 bases and J 2 bases, leaving 19 bases between the germline ends. The CDR3 reads CASSPLGTLTPYEQYF. CDR3 DNA: TGTGCCAGCAGTCCCCTCGGGACTCTGACCCCCTACGAGCAGTACTTC.

V usage is TRBV6-1 and J usage is TRBJ2-5; 9 bases line up with TRBD1. CDR1 is MNHNS, CDR2 SASEGT, per germline. Losses at the gene ends were 4 bases for V and 5 bases for J; bases not matched to a gene: 17. The CDR3 length is 18 residues. This CDR3 is CASSAGSGQGLYGETQYF. The CDR3 coding sequence is TGTGCCAGCAGTGCCGGATCGGGACAGGGCCTCTATGGTGAGACCCAGTACTTC.

This chain uses TRBV11-2 with TRBJ1-3, with D hard to call. This CDR3 is built from 14 residues. Germline CDR1 and CDR2: SGHAT and FQNNGV. V was clipped by 2 bases and J by 0 bases, with 5 bases between them. The CDR3 DNA sequence: TGTGCCAGCAGCTTATCACTCTCTGGAAACACCATATATTTT. It is translated as CASSLSLSGNTIYF.

The chain employs TRBV6-6 and TRBJ2-5; D is perhaps TRBD1 (6 bases). Trimming shortened V by 10 bases and J by 1 base, and 7 bases separated the two germline ends. The CDR3 runs 11 residues. CDR1 is MNHNY, CDR2 SVGAGI, per germline (reference sequence). CDR3 DNA sequence: TGTGCCACACAGGGCCAAGAGACCCAGTACTTC. This sequence encodes CATQGQETQYF.

The chain carries TRBV19 and TRBJ2-1; D is possibly TRBD2 (6 bases). This CDR3 is built from 15 residues. Germline V CDR1 and CDR2: LNHDA, SQIVND (reference sequence). V was pared by 8 bases and J by 0 bases, with 14 bases between. The CDR3 sequence is CASSDGGSSYNEQFF. The CDR3 coding sequence is TGTGCCAGTTCAGACGGAGGGAGCTCCTACAATGAGCAGTTCTTC.

The chain couples TRBV3-1 (or the pseudogene TRBV3-2) to TRBJ2-7; TRBD2 might be the D (5 bases). CDR1 is LGHDT, CDR2 YNNKEL, per germline (reference sequence). V lost 4 bases to trimming and J lost 1 base, with 14 bases between them. CDR3 length equals 15 residues. The CDR3, as DNA: TGTGCCAGCAGCCTAAATCCGGGGATGTCCTACGAGCAGTACTTC. Protein product: CASSLNPGMSYEQYF.